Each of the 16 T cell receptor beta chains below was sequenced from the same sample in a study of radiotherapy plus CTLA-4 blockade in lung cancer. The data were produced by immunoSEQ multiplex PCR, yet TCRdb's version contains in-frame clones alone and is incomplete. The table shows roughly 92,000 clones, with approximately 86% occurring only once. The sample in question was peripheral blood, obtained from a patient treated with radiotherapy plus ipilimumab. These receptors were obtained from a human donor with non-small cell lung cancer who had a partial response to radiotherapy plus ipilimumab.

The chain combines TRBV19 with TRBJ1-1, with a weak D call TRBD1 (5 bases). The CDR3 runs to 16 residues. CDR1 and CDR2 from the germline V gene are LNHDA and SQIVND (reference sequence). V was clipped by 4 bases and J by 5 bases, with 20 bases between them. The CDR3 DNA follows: TGTGCCAGTAGTACTCCCCCGGGGGAAATCGTAACTGAAGCTTTCTTT. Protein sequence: CASSTPPGEIVTEAFF.

This chain's CDR3 is CASSYGQNNSPLHF. Written as DNA, the CDR3 is TGTGCCAGCAGTTACGGACAGAATAATTCACCCCTCCACTTT. This chain links TRBV6-5 with TRBJ1-6; D may be TRBD1 (6 bases). Germline lookup yields CDR1 MNHEY and CDR2 SVGAGI. V was pared by 2 bases and J by 5 bases, with 7 bases between. The CDR3 spans 14 residues.

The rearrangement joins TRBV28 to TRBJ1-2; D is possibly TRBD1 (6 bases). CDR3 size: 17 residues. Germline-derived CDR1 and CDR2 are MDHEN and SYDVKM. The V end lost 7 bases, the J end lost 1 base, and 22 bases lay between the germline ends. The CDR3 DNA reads TGTGCCAGCATCGAAAGAGACAGGAATAACATTAACTATGGCTACACCTTC. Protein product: CASIERDRNNINYGYTF.

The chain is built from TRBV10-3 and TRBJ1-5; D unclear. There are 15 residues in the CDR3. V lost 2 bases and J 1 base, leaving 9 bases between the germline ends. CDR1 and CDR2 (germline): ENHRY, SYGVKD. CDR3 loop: CAISETPGSNQPQHF. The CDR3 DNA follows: TGTGCCATCAGTGAGACCCCAGGCAGCAATCAGCCCCAGCATTTT.

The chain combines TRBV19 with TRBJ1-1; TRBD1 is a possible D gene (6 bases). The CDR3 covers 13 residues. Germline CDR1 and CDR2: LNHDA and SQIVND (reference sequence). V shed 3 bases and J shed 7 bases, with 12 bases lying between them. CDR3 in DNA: TGTGCCAGTAGTATCGGACAGATCCATGAAGCTTTCTTT. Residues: CASSIGQIHEAFF.

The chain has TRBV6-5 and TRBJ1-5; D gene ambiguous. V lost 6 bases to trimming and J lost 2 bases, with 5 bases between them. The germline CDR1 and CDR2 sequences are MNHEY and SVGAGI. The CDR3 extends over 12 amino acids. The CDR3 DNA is TGTGCCAGCAGCCGTGGCAATCAGCCCCAGCATTTT. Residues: CASSRGNQPQHF.

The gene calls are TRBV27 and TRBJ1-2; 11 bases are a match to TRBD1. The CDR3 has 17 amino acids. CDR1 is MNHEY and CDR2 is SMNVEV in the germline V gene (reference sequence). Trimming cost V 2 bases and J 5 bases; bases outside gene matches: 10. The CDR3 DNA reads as TGTGCCAGCAGTTTACTCGGACAGGGGGCTTTCCCATATGGCTACACCTTC. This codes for CASSLLGQGAFPYGYTF.

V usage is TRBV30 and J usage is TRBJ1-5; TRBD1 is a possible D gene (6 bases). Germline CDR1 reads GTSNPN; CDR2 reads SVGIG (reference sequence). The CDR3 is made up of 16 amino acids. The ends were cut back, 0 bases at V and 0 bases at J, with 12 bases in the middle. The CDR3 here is CAWSVLGGLSNQPQHF. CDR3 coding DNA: TGTGCCTGGAGTGTACTGGGGGGGCTTAGCAATCAGCCCCAGCATTTT.

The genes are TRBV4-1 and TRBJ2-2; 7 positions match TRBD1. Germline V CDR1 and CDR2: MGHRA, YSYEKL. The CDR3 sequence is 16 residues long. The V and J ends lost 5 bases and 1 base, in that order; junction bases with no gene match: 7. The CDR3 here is CASSTRDSRNTGELFF. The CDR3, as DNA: TGCGCCAGCAGCACCCGGGACAGCCGGAACACCGGGGAGCTGTTTTTT.

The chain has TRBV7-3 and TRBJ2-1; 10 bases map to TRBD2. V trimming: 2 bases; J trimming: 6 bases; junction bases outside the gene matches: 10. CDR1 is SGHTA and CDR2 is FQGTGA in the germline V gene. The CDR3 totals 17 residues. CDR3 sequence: CASSLLASGRGGNEQFF. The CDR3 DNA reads TGTGCCAGCAGCTTATTAGCTAGCGGGAGAGGCGGCAATGAGCAGTTCTTC.

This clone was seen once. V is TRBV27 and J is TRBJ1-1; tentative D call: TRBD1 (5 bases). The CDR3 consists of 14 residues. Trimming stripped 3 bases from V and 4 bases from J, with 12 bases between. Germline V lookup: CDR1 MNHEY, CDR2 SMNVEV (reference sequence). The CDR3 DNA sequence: TGTGCCAGCAGTTTTGGGGCCCCTTCCACTGAAGCTTTCTTT. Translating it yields CASSFGAPSTEAFF.

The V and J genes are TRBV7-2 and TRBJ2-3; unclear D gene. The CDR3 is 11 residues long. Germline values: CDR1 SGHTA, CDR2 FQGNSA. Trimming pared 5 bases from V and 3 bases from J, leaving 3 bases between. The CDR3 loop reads CASSPTDTQYF. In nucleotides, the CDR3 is TGTGCCAGCAGCCCAACAGATACGCAGTATTTT.

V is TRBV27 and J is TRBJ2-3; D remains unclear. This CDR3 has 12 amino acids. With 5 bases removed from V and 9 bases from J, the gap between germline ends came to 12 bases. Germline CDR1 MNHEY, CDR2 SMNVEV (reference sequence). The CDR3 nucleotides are TGTGCCAGCAGTGCCTACGGTTGGACGCAGTATTTT. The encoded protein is CASSAYGWTQYF.

As DNA, the CDR3 is TGTGCCAGCAGTTTATCTCCTGGAGGAGGGTACAATGAGCAGTTCTTC. This sequence encodes CASSLSPGGGYNEQFF. The V and J genes are TRBV28 and TRBJ2-1, with D tentatively TRBD2 (6 bases). Germline lookup yields CDR1 MDHEN and CDR2 SYDVKM. This CDR3 contains 16 residues. The V end lost 1 base, the J end lost 4 bases, and 14 bases lay between the germline ends.

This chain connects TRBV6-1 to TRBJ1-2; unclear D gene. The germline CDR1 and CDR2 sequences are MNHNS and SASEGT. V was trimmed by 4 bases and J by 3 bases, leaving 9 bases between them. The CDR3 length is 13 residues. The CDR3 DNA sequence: TGTGCCAGCAGTGGGAGCTGGGACTATGGCTACACCTTC. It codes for CASSGSWDYGYTF.

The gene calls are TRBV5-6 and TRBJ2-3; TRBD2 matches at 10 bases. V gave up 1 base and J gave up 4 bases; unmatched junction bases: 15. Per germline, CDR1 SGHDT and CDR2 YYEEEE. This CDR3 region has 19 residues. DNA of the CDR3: TGTGCCAGCAGCTTGATTTTACGGGTCCTAGCGGGAGTCTCAGATACGCAGTATTTT. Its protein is CASSLILRVLAGVSDTQYF.